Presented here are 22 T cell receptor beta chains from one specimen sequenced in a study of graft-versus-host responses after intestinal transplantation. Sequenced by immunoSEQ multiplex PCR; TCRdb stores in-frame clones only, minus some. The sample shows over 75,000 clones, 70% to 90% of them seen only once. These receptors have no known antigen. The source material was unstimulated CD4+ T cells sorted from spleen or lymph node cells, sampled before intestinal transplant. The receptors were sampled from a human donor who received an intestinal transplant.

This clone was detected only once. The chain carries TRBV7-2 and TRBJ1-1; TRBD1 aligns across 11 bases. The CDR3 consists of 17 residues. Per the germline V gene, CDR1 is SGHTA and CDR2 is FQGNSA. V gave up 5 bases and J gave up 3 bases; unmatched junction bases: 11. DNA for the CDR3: TGTGCCAGCAGCAAGACCGGACAGGGGGCTAGGGACACTGAAGCTTTCTTT. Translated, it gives CASSKTGQGARDTEAFF.

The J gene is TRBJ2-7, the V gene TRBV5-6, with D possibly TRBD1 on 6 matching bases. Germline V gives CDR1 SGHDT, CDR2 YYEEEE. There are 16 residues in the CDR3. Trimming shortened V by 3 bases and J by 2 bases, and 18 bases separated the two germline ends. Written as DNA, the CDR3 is TGTGCCAGCAGCTATCAGGGGTGGGGTCTCGCCTACGAGCAGTACTTC. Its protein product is CASSYQGWGLAYEQYF.

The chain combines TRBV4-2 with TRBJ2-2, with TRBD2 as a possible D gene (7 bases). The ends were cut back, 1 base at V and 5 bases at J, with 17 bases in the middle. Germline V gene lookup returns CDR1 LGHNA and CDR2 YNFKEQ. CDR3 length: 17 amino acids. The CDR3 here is CASSQAGGPSRTGELFF. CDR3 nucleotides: TGTGCCAGCAGCCAAGCCGGGGGGCCGTCTCGAACCGGGGAGCTGTTTTTT.

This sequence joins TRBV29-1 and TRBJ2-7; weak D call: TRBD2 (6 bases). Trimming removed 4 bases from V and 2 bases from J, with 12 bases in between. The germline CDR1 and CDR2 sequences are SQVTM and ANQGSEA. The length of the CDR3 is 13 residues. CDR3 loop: CSVALGGAYEQYF. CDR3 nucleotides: TGCAGCGTTGCCTTGGGGGGAGCCTACGAGCAGTACTTC.

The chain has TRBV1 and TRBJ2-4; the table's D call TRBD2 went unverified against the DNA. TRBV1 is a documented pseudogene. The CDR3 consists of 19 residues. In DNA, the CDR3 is TGCACCAGCAGCCAAGATCGGCTAGCGGGATGGGTAGGCAAAAACATTCAGTACTTC. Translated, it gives CTSSQDRLAGWVGKNIQYF.

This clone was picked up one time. The CDR3 DNA is TGTGCCAGCAGCCAACCCACCGGGACAGGGCGCGGAGATACGCAGTATTTT. It specifies CASSQPTGTGRGDTQYF. The chain couples TRBV14 to TRBJ2-3, with 9 bases identical to TRBD1. From germline, CDR1 is SGHDN and CDR2 FVKESK. This CDR3 is built from 17 residues. V gave up 2 bases and J gave up 5 bases; unmatched junction bases: 11.

CDR3 sequence reads: CASSIVGQGVGEQFF. The DNA of the CDR3 is TGTGCCAGTAGTATAGTTGGACAGGGGGTGGGTGAGCAGTTCTTC. V is TRBV19 and J is TRBJ2-1; 10 bases map to TRBD1. CDR3 length: 15 residues. The germline CDR1 and CDR2 sequences are LNHDA and SQIVND (reference sequence). After removal of 1 base from V and 9 bases from J, the junction contained 6 bases not matched to a gene.

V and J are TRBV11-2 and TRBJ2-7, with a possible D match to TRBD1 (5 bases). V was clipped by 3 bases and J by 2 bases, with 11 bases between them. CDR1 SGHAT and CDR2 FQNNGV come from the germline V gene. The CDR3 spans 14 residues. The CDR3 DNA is TGTGCCAGCAGCTTGCTACAGGTTCCCTACGAGCAGTACTTC. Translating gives CASSLLQVPYEQYF.

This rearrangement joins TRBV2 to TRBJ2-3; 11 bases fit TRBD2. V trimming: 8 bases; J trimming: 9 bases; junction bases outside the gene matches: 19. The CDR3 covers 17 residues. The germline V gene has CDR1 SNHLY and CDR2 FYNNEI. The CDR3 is CASHDPAGLAALETQYF. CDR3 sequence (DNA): TGTGCCAGCCACGACCCAGCGGGACTAGCGGCTCTCGAGACGCAGTATTTT.

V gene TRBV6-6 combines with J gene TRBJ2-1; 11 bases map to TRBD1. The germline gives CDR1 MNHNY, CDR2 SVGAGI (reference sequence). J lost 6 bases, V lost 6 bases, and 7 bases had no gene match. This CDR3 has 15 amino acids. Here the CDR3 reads CASRDRGLSSNEQFF. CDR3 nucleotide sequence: TGTGCCAGCAGGGACAGGGGGCTTTCGAGCAATGAGCAGTTCTTC.

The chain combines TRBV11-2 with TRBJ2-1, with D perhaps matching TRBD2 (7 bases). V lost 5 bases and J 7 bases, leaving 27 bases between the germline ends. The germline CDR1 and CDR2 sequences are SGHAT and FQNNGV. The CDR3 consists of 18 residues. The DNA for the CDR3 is TGTGCCAGCAGCCCCGAAGCCCCCGGACTAGGGGGGCGGAATGAGCAGTTCTTC. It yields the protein CASSPEAPGLGGRNEQFF.

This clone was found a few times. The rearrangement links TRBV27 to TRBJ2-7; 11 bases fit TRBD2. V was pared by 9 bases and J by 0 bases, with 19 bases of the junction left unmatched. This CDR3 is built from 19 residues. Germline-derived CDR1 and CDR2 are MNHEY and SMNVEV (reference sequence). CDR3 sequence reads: CASRGFWLAGGPSSYEQYF. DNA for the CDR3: TGTGCCAGTAGGGGCTTCTGGCTAGCGGGGGGACCGAGCTCCTACGAGCAGTACTTC.

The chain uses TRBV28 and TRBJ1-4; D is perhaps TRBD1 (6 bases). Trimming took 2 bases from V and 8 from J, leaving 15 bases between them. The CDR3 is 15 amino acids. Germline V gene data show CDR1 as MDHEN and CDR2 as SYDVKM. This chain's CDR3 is CASSLMGLQGEKLFF. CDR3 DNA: TGTGCCAGCAGTTTAATGGGGCTCCAGGGGGAAAAACTGTTTTTT.

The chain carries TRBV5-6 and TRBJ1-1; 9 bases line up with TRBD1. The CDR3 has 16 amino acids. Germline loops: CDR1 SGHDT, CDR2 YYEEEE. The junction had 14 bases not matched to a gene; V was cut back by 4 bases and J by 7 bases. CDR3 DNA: TGTGCCAGCAGCCGGGAGGACAGGGGATTAAAGGATGAAGCTTTCTTT. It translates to CASSREDRGLKDEAFF.

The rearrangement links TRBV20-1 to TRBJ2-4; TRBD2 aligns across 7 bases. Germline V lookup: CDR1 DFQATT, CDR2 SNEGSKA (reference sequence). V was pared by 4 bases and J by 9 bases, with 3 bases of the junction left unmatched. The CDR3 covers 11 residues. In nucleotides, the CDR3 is TGCAGTGCTACCCCGGGGGGCATTCAGTACTTC. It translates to CSATPGGIQYF.

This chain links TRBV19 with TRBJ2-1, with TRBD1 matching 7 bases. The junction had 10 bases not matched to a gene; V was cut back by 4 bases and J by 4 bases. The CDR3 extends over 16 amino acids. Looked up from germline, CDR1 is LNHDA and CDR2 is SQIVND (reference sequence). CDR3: CASSTRQGSGYNEQFF. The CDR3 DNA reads TGTGCCAGTAGTACCCGACAGGGATCAGGATACAATGAGCAGTTCTTC.

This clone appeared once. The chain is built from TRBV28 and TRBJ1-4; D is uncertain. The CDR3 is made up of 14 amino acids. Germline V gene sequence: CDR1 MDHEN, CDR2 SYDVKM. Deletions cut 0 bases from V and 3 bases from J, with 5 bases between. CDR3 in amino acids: CASSLWAANEKLFF. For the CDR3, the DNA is TGTGCCAGCAGTTTATGGGCGGCTAATGAAAAACTGTTTTTT.

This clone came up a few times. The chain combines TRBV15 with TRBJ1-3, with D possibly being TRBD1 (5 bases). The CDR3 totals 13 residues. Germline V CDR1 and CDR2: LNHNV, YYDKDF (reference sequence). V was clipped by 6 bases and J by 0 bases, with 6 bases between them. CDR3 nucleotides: TGTGCCACCAGTAGGGGCTCTGGAAACACCATATATTTT. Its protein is CATSRGSGNTIYF.

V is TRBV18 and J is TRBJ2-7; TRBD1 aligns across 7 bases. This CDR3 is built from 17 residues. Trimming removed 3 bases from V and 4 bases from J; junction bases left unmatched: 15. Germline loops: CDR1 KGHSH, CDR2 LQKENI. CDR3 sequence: CASSPPTAVDRVYEQYF. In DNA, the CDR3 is TGTGCCAGCTCACCCCCCACGGCTGTCGACAGGGTATACGAGCAGTACTTC.

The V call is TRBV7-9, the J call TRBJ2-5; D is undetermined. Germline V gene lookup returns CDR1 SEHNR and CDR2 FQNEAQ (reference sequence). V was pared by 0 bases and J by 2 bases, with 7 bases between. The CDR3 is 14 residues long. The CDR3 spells CASSLALNQETQYF. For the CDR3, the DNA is TGTGCCAGCAGCTTAGCCCTTAATCAAGAGACCCAGTACTTC.

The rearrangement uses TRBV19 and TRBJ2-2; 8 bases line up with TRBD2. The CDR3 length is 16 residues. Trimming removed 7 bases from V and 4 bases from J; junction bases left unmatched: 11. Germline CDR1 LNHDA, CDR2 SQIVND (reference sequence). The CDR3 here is CASMGSGSRGTGELFF. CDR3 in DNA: TGTGCCAGTATGGGGAGCGGGAGTCGGGGCACCGGGGAGCTGTTTTTT.

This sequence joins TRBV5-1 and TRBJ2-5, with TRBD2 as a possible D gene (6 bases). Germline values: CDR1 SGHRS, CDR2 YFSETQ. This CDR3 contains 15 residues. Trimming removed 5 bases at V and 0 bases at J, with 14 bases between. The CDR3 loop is CASSWGGADQETQYF. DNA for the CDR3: TGCGCCAGCAGTTGGGGCGGGGCAGACCAAGAGACCCAGTACTTC.